The present T cell receptor beta chain was sequenced within a study of radiotherapy plus CTLA-4 blockade in lung cancer. Study context: An objective response was seen in around 19% of patients, and disease control in about 31%.

The CDR3 covers 15 residues. The germline V gene encodes CDR1 MGHRA and CDR2 YSYEKL. V shed 4 bases, J shed 1 base, and the junction held 7 bases outside the gene matches. Those with chemo-refractory metastatic non-small-cell lung cancer were treated with focal radiation combined with CTLA-4 blockade using ipilimumab. General observations from the study: Per reports, early blood T cell clone dynamics, plus interferon-beta, forecast response most strongly. Clones of tumor-derived TCRs expanded in blood after radiotherapy plus ipilimumab.

Only in-frame clones appear in the TCRdb table, and some are missing; sequencing was by immunoSEQ multiplex PCR. The sample consists of approximately 65,000 clones, roughly 80% of them appearing once. This clone is judged medium-sized. Its antigen remains unknown. This sequence originates from a human donor with non-small cell lung cancer who had a complete response to radiotherapy plus ipilimumab. The J gene is TRBJ2-7, the V gene TRBV4-1; 7 bases agree with TRBD1. The source was peripheral blood, collected from a patient treated with radiotherapy plus ipilimumab. The CDR3 sequence is CASSLEDRRSYEQYF. As DNA, the CDR3 is TGCGCCAGCAGCCTGGAGGACAGGCGTTCCTACGAGCAGTACTTC.